These 14 T cell receptor beta chains originate from one sample sequenced in a study of siplizumab effects on memory and regulatory T cells. Method: immunoSEQ multiplex PCR; TCRdb's copy keeps in-frame clones and lacks some. There are roughly 100,000 clones in the sample; more than 85% occur only once, and approximately 5.9% lies in the top ten. The specimen sequenced was CD8+ T cells sorted from blood. The receptors come from a human donor in good health.

The rearrangement links TRBV19 to TRBJ1-1; 8 bases fit TRBD1. The germline gives CDR1 LNHDA, CDR2 SQIVND (reference sequence). This CDR3 is 13 amino acids long. With 5 bases clipped from V and 7 bases from J, the junction kept 6 bases outside the gene matches. CDR3 nucleotides: TGTGCCAGTAGTCCCGGGACAGGTCATGAAGCTTTCTTT. It encodes CASSPGTGHEAFF.

The V gene is TRBV4-1, the J gene TRBJ1-2; TRBD1 is a possible D gene (6 bases). The V and J ends lost 0 bases and 4 bases respectively, with 12 bases between them. CDR1 is MGHRA, CDR2 YSYEKL, per germline. CDR3 length: 15 amino acids. CDR3 coding DNA: TGCGCCAGCAGCCAAGATAGGGGGGGGTCCTATGGCTACACCTTC. Residues: CASSQDRGGSYGYTF.

The chain is built from TRBV6-5 and TRBJ2-1; D ambiguous. V dropped 6 bases and J dropped 4 bases, with 16 bases sitting between them. The CDR3 totals 15 residues. Germline V gene lookup returns CDR1 MNHEY and CDR2 SVGAGI. The CDR3 DNA is TGTGCCAGCAGCCCTTATGCACGGTCTTACAATGAGCAGTTCTTC. The encoded protein is CASSPYARSYNEQFF.

V usage is TRBV15 and J usage is TRBJ2-3; D gene unclear. The germline gives CDR1 LNHNV, CDR2 YYDKDF (reference sequence). The CDR3 covers 14 residues. With 1 base removed from V and 0 bases from J, the gap between germline ends came to 5 bases. The CDR3, as DNA: TGTGCCACCAGCAGAGTTAGCAGCACAGATACGCAGTATTTT. It translates to CATSRVSSTDTQYF. The full variable domain, completed using reference TRBV15 and TRBJ2-3, is DAMVIQNPRYQVTQFGKPVTLSCSQTLNHNVMYWYQQKSSQAPKLLFHYYDKDFNNEADTPDNFQSRRPNTSFCFLDIRSPGLGDTAMYLCATSRVSSTDTQYFGPGTRLTVL.

CDR3 loop: CASSPGLAGEDTDTQYF. The DNA of the CDR3 is TGTGCCAGCAGCCCGGGACTAGCGGGAGAGGACACAGATACGCAGTATTTT. The chain links TRBV7-2 to TRBJ2-3, with 14 bases matching TRBD2. In germline, CDR1 is SGHTA, CDR2 FQGNSA. The CDR3 covers 17 residues. The V gene end was trimmed by 5 bases and the J gene end by 2 bases; junction bases not matched to a gene: 6.

This clone came up a few times. V is TRBV2 and J is TRBJ1-6, with a possible D match to TRBD1 (5 bases). The V end lost 3 bases, the J end lost 7 bases, and 10 bases lay between the germline ends. The germline gives CDR1 SNHLY, CDR2 FYNNEI. CDR3 length: 14 residues. This CDR3 is CASSEGGWNSPLHF. CDR3 bases: TGTGCCAGCAGTGAGGGGGGTTGGAATTCACCCCTCCACTTT.

The chain has TRBV14 and TRBJ2-2; 7 nucleotides align to TRBD2. In germline, CDR1 is SGHDN, CDR2 FVKESK. The CDR3 runs 17 residues. With 2 bases clipped from V and 7 bases from J, the junction kept 13 bases outside the gene matches. The CDR3 is CASSQSWREGLGGELFF. In nucleotides, the CDR3 is TGTGCCAGCAGCCAAAGTTGGAGGGAGGGCCTCGGCGGGGAGCTGTTTTTT.

The chain has TRBV4-1 and TRBJ2-3; 9 bases match TRBD1. The length of the CDR3 is 17 residues. The germline V gene encodes CDR1 MGHRA and CDR2 YSYEKL. Germline trimming cut 3 bases from V and 4 bases from J; bases unmatched to any gene: 11. The CDR3 spells CASSQSGGTGSADTQYF. The DNA for the CDR3 is TGCGCCAGCAGCCAGTCAGGAGGGACAGGGAGCGCAGATACGCAGTATTTT.

The chain is built from TRBV29-1 and TRBJ2-1; a possible D gene is TRBD1 (5 bases). V lost 7 bases and J 7 bases, leaving 11 bases between the germline ends. Germline values: CDR1 SQVTM, CDR2 ANQGSEA. The CDR3 is 11 residues long. The CDR3 DNA follows: TGCAGCGCCTTCAGGGAAAATGAGCAGTTCTTC. Translating gives CSAFRENEQFF.

The chain uses TRBV7-9 and TRBJ2-7; the D gene is possibly TRBD1 (6 bases). Germline CDR1 SEHNR, CDR2 FQNEAQ (reference sequence). The CDR3 sequence is 16 residues long. Trimming cost V 2 bases and J 5 bases, with 19 bases left between them. The CDR3 region has the DNA TGTGCCAGCAGCTTAATGGGGGCAGGGATGGCGAACGAGCAGTACTTC. Amino acids: CASSLMGAGMANEQYF.

The gene calls are TRBV4-2 and TRBJ1-1; TRBD1 matches at 7 bases. CDR3 size: 15 residues. Trimming at V came to 0 bases and at J to 7 bases, leaving 8 bases not matched to a gene. The germline gives CDR1 LGHNA, CDR2 YNFKEQ. The CDR3 DNA follows: TGTGCCAGCAGCCAAGATATTACGGGACAGCTTGAAGCTTTCTTT. Encoded protein: CASSQDITGQLEAFF.

The chain carries TRBV11-3 and TRBJ1-2; the D is unclear. Trimming took 3 bases from V and 3 from J, leaving 5 bases between them. The CDR3 extends over 12 amino acids. Per germline, CDR1 SGHNT and CDR2 YENEEA. The CDR3 is CASSLPDYGYTF. The DNA for the CDR3 is TGTGCCAGCAGCTTGCCGGACTATGGCTACACCTTC.

Comment on this clone: Sequence at one end of the junction differs from germline and may be a read error. This rearrangement joins TRBV11-3 to TRBJ2-1, with D perhaps TRBD2 (5 bases). The CDR3 loop spans 11 amino acids. Germline V gene lookup returns CDR1 SGHNT and CDR2 YENEEA. The CDR3 DNA sequence: TGTGCCAGCAGCTTAGGCAGGCGAGCGGTCTTC. Translation gives CASSLGRRAVF.

The CDR3 is CASSQVPGEDEQYF. Written as DNA, the CDR3 is TGCGCCAGCAGCCAAGTTCCAGGGGAAGACGAGCAGTACTTC. This rearrangement joins TRBV4-1 to TRBJ2-7; weak D call: TRBD1 (6 bases). Germline V lookup: CDR1 MGHRA, CDR2 YSYEKL. V shed 1 base and J shed 5 bases, with 12 bases lying between them. This CDR3 is built from 14 residues.